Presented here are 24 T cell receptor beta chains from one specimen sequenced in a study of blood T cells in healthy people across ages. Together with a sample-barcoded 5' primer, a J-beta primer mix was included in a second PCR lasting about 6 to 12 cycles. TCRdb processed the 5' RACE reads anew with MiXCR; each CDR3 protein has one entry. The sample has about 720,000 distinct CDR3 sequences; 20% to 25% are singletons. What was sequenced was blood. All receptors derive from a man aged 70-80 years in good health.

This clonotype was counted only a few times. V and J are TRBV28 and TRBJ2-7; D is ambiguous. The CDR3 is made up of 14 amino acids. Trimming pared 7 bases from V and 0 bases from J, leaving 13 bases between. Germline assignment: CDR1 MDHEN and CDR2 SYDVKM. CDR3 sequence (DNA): TGTGCCAGCAAGAGAGCGCGCATCTCCTACGAGCAGTACTTC. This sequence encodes CASKRARISYEQYF.

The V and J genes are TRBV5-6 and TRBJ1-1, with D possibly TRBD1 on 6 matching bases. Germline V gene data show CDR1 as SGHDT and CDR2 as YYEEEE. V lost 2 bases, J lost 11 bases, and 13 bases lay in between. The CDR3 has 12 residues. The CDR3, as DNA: TGTGCCAGCAGCTTTGGGGGCGCAGGGGCTTTCTTT. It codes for CASSFGGAGAFF.

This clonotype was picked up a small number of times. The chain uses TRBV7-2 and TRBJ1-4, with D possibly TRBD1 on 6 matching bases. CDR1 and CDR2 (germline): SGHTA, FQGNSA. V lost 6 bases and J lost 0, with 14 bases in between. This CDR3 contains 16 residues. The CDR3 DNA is TGTGCCAGCAGGAAACAGGGCATTGCAACTAATGAAAAACTGTTTTTT. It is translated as CASRKQGIATNEKLFF. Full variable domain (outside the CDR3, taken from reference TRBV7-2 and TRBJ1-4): GAGVSQSPSNKVTEKGKDVELRCDPISGHTALYWYRQSLGQGLEFLIYFQGNSAPDKSGLPSDRFSAERTGGSVSTLTIQRTQQEDSAVYLCASRKQGIATNEKLFFGSGTQLSVL.

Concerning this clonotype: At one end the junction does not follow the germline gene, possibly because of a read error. The CDR3 region is CATSLSSGSGANVLTF. The CDR3 bases are TGTGCCACCAGCTTATCGTCGGGGTCCGGGGCCAACGTCCTGACTTTC. V and J are TRBV7-3 and TRBJ2-6, with D maybe TRBD2 (5 bases). The length of the CDR3 is 16 residues. Germline-derived CDR1 and CDR2 are SGHTA and FQGTGA.

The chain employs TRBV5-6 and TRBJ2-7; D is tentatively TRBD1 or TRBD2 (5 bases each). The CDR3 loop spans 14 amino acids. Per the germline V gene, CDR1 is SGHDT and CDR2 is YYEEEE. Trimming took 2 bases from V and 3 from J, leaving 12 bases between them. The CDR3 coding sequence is TGTGCCAGCAGCTTCTTGGGACGGGACTACGAGCAGTACTTC. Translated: CASSFLGRDYEQYF. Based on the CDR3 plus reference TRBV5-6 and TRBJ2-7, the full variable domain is DAGVTQSPTHLIKTRGQQVTLRCSPKSGHDTVSWYQQALGQGPQFIFQYYEEEERQRGNFPDRFSGHQFPNYSSELNVNALLLGDSALYLCASSFLGRDYEQYFGPGTRLTVT.

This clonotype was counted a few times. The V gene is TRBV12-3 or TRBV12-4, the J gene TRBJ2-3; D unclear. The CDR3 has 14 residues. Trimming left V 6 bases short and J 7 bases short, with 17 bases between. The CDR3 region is CASRSESSGHTQYF. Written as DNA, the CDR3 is TGTGCCAGCAGATCAGAGTCGTCCGGCCATACGCAGTATTTT.

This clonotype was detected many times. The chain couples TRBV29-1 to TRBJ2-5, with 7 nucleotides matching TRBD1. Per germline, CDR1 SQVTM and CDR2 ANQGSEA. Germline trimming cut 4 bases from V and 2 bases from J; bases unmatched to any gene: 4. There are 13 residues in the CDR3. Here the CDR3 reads CSVGDREQETQYF. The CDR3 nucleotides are TGCAGCGTTGGTGACAGGGAACAAGAGACCCAGTACTTC.

The DNA for the CDR3 is TGCGCCAGCAGCCGCAGCCGGGACTTCCTCGACGGGGAGCTGTTTTTT. Protein product: CASSRSRDFLDGELFF. This chain links TRBV4-1 with TRBJ2-2, with a possible D match to TRBD2 (6 bases). The CDR3 spans 16 residues. Germline-derived CDR1 and CDR2 are MGHRA and YSYEKL. V was cut by 4 bases and J by 7 bases, with 19 bases left in between.

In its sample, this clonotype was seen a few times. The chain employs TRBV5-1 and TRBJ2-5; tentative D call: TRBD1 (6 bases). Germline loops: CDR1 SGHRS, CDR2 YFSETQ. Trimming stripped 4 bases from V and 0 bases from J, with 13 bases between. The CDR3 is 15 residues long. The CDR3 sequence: CASSDLQGNQETQYF. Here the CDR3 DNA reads TGCGCCAGCAGCGATCTACAGGGAAACCAAGAGACCCAGTACTTC. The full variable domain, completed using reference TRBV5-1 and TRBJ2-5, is KAGVTQTPRYLIKTRGQQVTLSCSPISGHRSVSWYQQTPGQGLQFLFEYFSETQRNKGNFPGRFSGRQFSNSRSEMNVSTLELGDSALYLCASSDLQGNQETQYFGPGTRLLVL.

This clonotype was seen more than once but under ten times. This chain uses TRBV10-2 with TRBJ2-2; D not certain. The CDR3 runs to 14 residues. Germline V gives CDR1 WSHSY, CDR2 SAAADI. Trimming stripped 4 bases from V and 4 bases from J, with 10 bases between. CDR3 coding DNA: TGCGCCAGCAGTGTAGGGTGGGCCACCGGGGAGCTGTTTTTT. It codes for CASSVGWATGELFF.

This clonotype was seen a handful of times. The CDR3 nucleotides are TGCGCCAGCAGCCCTCCCTTGGGGGTTGGGGCCAACGTCCTGACTTTC. Translated: CASSPPLGVGANVLTF. The V and J genes are TRBV5-1 and TRBJ2-6, with D perhaps given as TRBD1 or TRBD2 (5 bases each). V was pared by 4 bases and J by 3 bases, with 14 bases between. The CDR3 is 16 amino acids. Germline V CDR1 and CDR2: SGHRS, YFSETQ.

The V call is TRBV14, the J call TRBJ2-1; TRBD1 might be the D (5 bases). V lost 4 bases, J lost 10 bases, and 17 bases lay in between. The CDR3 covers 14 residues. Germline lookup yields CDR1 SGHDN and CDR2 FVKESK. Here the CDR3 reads CASSPVIREHEQFF. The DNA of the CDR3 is TGTGCCAGCAGCCCAGTAATCAGGGAACACGAGCAGTTCTTC.

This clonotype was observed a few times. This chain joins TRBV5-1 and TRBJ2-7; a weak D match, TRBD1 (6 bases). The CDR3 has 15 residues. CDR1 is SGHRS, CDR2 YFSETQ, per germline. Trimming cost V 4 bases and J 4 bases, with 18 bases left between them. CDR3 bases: TGCGCCAGCAGCACAAAACCCCGGGACAAGTACGAGCAGTACTTC. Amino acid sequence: CASSTKPRDKYEQYF. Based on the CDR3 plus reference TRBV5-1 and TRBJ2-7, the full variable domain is KAGVTQTPRYLIKTRGQQVTLSCSPISGHRSVSWYQQTPGQGLQFLFEYFSETQRNKGNFPGRFSGRQFSNSRSEMNVSTLELGDSALYLCASSTKPRDKYEQYFGPGTRLTVT.

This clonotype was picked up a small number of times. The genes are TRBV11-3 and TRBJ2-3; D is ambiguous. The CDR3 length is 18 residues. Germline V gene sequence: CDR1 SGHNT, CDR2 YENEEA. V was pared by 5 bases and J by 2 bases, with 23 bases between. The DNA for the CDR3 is TGTGCCAGCAGCCCCGCTGGGATAGGTTGGAGAAACACAGATACGCAGTATTTT. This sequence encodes CASSPAGIGWRNTDTQYF.

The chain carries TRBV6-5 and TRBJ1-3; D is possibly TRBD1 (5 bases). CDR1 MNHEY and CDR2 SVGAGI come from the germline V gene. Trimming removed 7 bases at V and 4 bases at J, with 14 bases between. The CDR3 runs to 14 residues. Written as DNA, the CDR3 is TGTGCCAGCAAAAGGGGCGCCGGGGGAAACACCATATATTTT. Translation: CASKRGAGGNTIYF.

This chain's CDR3 is CASSTRGRPYEQYV. The DNA for the CDR3 is TGTGCCAGCAGCACCCGGGGGCGGCCCTACGAGCAGTACGTC. This chain joins TRBV7-8 and TRBJ2-7; D may correspond to TRBD1 or TRBD2 (6 bases each). Germline V gives CDR1 SGHVS, CDR2 FQNEAQ. The CDR3 has 14 amino acids. V was cut by 5 bases and J by 2 bases, with 13 bases left in between.

The CDR3 loop reads CASSFGSGSPYEQYF. The DNA for the CDR3 is TGTGCCAGCAGCTTCGGCAGCGGGAGTCCCTACGAGCAGTACTTC. J is TRBJ2-7 and V is TRBV5-6, with TRBD2 identical over 8 bases. Germline CDR1 is SGHDT and CDR2 is YYEEEE. V was pared by 2 bases and J by 2 bases, with 6 bases of the junction left unmatched. The CDR3 spans 15 residues.

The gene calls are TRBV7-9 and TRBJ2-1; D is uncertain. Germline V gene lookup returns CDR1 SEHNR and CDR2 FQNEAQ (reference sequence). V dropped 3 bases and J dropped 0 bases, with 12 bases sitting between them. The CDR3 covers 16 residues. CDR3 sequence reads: CASSFIGGSSYNEQFF. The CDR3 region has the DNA TGTGCCAGCAGCTTTATTGGCGGTAGCTCCTACAATGAGCAGTTCTTC. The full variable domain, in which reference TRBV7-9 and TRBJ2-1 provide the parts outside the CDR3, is DTGVSQNPRHKITKRGQNVTFRCDPISEHNRLYWYRQTLGQGPEFLTYFQNEAQLEKSRLLSDRFSAERPKGSFSTLEIQRTEQGDSAMYLCASSFIGGSSYNEQFFGPGTRLTVL.

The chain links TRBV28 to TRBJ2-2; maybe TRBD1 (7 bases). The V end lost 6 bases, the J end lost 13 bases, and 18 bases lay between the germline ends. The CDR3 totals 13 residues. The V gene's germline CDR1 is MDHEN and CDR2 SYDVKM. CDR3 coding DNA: TGTGCCAGCAGACTGGACAGGCGGGGTTGGCTGTTTTTT. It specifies CASRLDRRGWLFF.

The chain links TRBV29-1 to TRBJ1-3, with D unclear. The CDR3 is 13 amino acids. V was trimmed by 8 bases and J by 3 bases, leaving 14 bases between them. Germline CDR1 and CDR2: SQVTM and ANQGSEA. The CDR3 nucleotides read TGCAGCATCGGGTTGGGGATTGGAAACACCATATATTTT. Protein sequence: CSIGLGIGNTIYF.

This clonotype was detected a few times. The CDR3 sequence: CATSDPNRGSYEQYF. CDR3 sequence (DNA): TGTGCCACCAGTGACCCTAACAGGGGCTCCTACGAGCAGTACTTC. V and J are TRBV24-1 and TRBJ2-1, with 7 bases identical to TRBD1. Matching the DNA end better, TRBJ2-7 makes the J call doubtful. Germline assignment: CDR1 KGHDR and CDR2 SFDVKD. The CDR3 contains 15 residues.

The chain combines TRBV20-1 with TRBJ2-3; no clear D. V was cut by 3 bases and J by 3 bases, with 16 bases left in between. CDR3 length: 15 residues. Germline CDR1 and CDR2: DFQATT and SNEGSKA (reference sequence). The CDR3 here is CSASPPAVWTDTQYF. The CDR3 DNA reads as TGCAGTGCTAGCCCACCGGCGGTGTGGACAGATACGCAGTATTTT.

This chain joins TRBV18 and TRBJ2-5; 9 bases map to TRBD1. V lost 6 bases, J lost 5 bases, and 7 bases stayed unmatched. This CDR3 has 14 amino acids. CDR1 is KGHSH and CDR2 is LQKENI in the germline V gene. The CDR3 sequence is CASSWDRVAETQYF. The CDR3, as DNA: TGTGCCAGCTCCTGGGACAGGGTGGCCGAGACCCAGTACTTC.

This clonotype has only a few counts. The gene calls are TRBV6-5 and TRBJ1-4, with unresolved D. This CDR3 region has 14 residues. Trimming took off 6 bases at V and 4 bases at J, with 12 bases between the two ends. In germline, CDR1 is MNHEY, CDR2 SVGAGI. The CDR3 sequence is CASSRRRNNEKLFF. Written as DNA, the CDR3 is TGTGCCAGCAGCCGTCGACGGAATAATGAAAAACTGTTTTTT.